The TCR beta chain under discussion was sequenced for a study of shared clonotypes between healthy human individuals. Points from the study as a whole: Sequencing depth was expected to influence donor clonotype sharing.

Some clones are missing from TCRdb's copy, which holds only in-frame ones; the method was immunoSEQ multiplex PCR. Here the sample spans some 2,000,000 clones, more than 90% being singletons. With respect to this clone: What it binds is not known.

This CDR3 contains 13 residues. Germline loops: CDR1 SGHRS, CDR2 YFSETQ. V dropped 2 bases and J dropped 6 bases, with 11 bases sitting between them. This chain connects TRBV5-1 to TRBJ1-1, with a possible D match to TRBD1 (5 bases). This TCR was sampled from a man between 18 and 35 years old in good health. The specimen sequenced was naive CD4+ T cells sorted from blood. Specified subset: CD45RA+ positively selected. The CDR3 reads CASSFGGKAEAFF. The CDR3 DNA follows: TGCGCCAGCAGCTTTGGGGGGAAGGCTGAAGCTTTCTTT.